The next 4 T cell receptor beta chains were all read from a single sample in a study of control samples from healthy donors and cancer patients. The data were produced by immunoSEQ multiplex PCR, yet TCRdb's version contains in-frame clones alone and is incomplete. The data show some 150,000 clones, nearly 96% seen once. Material: blood. Every receptor here comes from a woman in her 30s in good health.

V gene TRBV28 combines with J gene TRBJ2-1, with 7 positions matching TRBD2. Germline-derived CDR1 and CDR2 are MDHEN and SYDVKM. V shed 7 bases and J 7 bases; nucleotides not matched to a gene: 13. This CDR3 is 15 amino acids long. CDR3 residues: CASNPPPRGFNEQFF. CDR3 coding DNA: TGTGCCAGCAACCCCCCCCCGCGGGGGTTTAATGAGCAGTTCTTC. The full variable domain, in which reference TRBV28 and TRBJ2-1 provide the parts outside the CDR3, is DVKVTQSSRYLVKRTGEKVFLECVQDMDHENMFWYRQDPGLGLRLIYFSYDVKMKEKGDIPEGYSVSREKKERFSLILESASTNQTSMYLCASNPPPRGFNEQFFGPGTRLTVL.

V is TRBV28 and J is TRBJ2-7, with 13 bases aligning to TRBD2. Germline V gene sequence: CDR1 MDHEN, CDR2 SYDVKM. The CDR3 extends over 16 amino acids. After removal of 7 bases from V and 0 bases from J, the junction contained 6 bases not matched to a gene. The CDR3 DNA sequence: TGTGCCAGCACCGGGACTAGCGGGGCCATCTCCTACGAGCAGTACTTC. This encodes CASTGTSGAISYEQYF.

This chain connects TRBV6-1 to TRBJ1-6; 10 bases agree with TRBD1. The length of the CDR3 is 16 residues. J gave up 4 bases and V 3 bases, and 3 bases lay outside the gene matches. CDR1 is MNHNS, CDR2 SASEGT, per germline. The CDR3 nucleotides read TGTGCCAGCAGTGATCCGGGACAGGGGTATAATTCACCCCTCCACTTT. Its protein product is CASSDPGQGYNSPLHF.

The chain couples TRBV19 to TRBJ2-3; D not resolved. In germline, CDR1 is LNHDA, CDR2 SQIVND (reference sequence). The CDR3 covers 14 residues. The germline V and J ends were trimmed by 4 bases and 2 bases, with 10 bases remaining between them. The CDR3 loop reads CASSRTIHTDTQYF. DNA of the CDR3: TGTGCCAGTAGTAGAACAATTCACACAGATACGCAGTATTTT.